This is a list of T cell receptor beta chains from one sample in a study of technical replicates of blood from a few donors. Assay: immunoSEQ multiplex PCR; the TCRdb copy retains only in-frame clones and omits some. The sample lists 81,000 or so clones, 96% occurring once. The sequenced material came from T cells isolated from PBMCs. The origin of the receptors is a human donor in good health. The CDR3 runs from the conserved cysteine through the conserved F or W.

cdr3_aa: CASSFSLRETQYF
v_call: TRBV11-2

cdr3_aa: CASSPGTPADIQYF
v_call: TRBV19

cdr3_aa: CASSPGQGASYEQYF
v_call: TRBV18

cdr3_aa: CASSLGPGGTFYEQYF
v_call: TRBV5-1

cdr3_aa: CASSSGTMYYNEQFF
v_call: TRBV7-8

cdr3_aa: CASSIKSGLYGYTF
v_call: TRBV19

cdr3_aa: CASSVGTIYQPQHF
v_call: TRBV2

cdr3_aa: CASKPREDTEAFF
v_call: TRBV10-2

cdr3_aa: CASRTGGLNTEAFF
v_call: TRBV5-1

cdr3_aa: CASTGQGAGTGELFF
v_call: TRBV2

cdr3_aa: CASSLGGGLSYEQYF
v_call: TRBV7-9

cdr3_aa: CASSYSGRNTEAFF
v_call: TRBV6-5

cdr3_aa: CASGAGVTQETQYF
v_call: TRBV7-9

cdr3_aa: CASSHSAGRTDTQYF
v_call: TRBV4-1

cdr3_aa: CASSVNRGMNTEAFF
v_call: TRBV6-1

cdr3_aa: CASSPLAGNQETQYF
v_call: TRBV5-1

cdr3_aa: CASSLEGTGELFF
v_call: TRBV5-1

cdr3_aa: CASSSAGLVYNEQFF
v_call: TRBV9

cdr3_aa: CASSLGLSTDTQYF
v_call: TRBV7-9

cdr3_aa: CAWSVGHRLLGYTF
v_call: TRBV30

cdr3_aa: CAISGKGGYGYTF
v_call: TRBV10-3

cdr3_aa: CASSRPGTGVYGYTF
v_call: TRBV7-9

cdr3_aa: CASRGQGAGNTIYF
v_call: TRBV28

cdr3_aa: CASSSGQGVTGNTIYF
v_call: TRBV7-6